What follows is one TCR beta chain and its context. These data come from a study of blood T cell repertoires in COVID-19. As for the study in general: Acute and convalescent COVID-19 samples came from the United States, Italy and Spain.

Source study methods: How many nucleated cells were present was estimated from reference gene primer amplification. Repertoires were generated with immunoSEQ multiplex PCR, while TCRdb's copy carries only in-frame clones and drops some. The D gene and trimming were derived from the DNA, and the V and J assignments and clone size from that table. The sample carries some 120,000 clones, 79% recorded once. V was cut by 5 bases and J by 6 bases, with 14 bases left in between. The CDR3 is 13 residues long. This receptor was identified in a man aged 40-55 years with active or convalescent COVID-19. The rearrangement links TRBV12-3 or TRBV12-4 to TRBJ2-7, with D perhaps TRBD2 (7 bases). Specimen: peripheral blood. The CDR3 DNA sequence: TGTGCCAGCAGTCTCTTAAGGGGGGGCGAGCAGTACTTC. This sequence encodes CASSLLRGGEQYF.